A single sample gave rise to the 27 T cell receptor beta chains below, sequenced in a study of identical twins. TCRdb called the 5' RACE reads again in MiXCR, with one record for every CDR3 protein. The sample includes 200,000 to 250,000 distinct CDR3 sequences, around 8.1% seen only once; the top ten take 1.5% to 2.5%. This sample also appeared in a second study, on yellow fever vaccine responses in identical twins.

The specimen sequenced was memory (CD45RO+) T cells sorted from blood. The source is a woman aged 18-29 years in good health.

CDR3 region: CASKDQANTGELFF. CDR3 nucleotides: TGTGCCAGCAAAGATCAAGCGAACACCGGGGAGCTGTTTTTT. J is TRBJ2-2 and V is TRBV2; D is unresolved. V shed 7 bases and J shed 0 bases, with 9 bases lying between them. Per germline, CDR1 SNHLY and CDR2 FYNNEI. The CDR3 totals 14 residues.

This clonotype turned up a few times. The chain links TRBV19 to TRBJ2-7; no clear D gene. Germline assignment: CDR1 LNHDA and CDR2 SQIVND (reference sequence). The CDR3 extends over 12 amino acids. Trimming took 6 bases from V and 1 from J, leaving 7 bases between them. The CDR3, as DNA: TGTGCCAGTAGCTTCCGGTCCTACGAGCAGTACTTC. This encodes CASSFRSYEQYF.

This CDR3 reads CASSPGLDNEQFF. CDR3 coding DNA: TGTGCCAGCTCTCCGGGACTAGACAATGAGCAGTTCTTC. The chain joins TRBV18 to TRBJ2-1; 8 nucleotides agree with TRBD2. CDR3 size: 13 residues. V dropped 6 bases and J dropped 5; count of bases not matched to a gene: 3. Germline-derived CDR1 and CDR2 are KGHSH and LQKENI.

This clonotype showed up many times. The V gene is TRBV29-1, the J gene TRBJ2-7; 14 nucleotides agree with TRBD2. The CDR3 is made up of 16 amino acids. The V and J ends lost 5 bases and 2 bases, in that order; junction bases with no gene match: 8. Looked up from germline, CDR1 is SQVTM and CDR2 is ANQGSEA. The CDR3 DNA reads TGCAGCGTTAGCGGACTAGCGGGAGGTTTCACCTACGAGCAGTACTTC. Its protein product is CSVSGLAGGFTYEQYF.

This clonotype was recorded a few times. The V call is TRBV5-1, the J call TRBJ1-6, with D possibly TRBD1 on 6 matching bases. Trimming stripped 4 bases from V and 8 bases from J, with 16 bases between. This CDR3 has 15 residues. In germline, CDR1 is SGHRS, CDR2 YFSETQ. The CDR3 sequence: CASSSSGAGDSPLHF. The CDR3 bases are TGCGCCAGCAGCAGCTCAGGGGCGGGGGATTCACCCCTCCACTTT. Complete variable domain (other parts from reference TRBV5-1 and TRBJ1-6): KAGVTQTPRYLIKTRGQQVTLSCSPISGHRSVSWYQQTPGQGLQFLFEYFSETQRNKGNFPGRFSGRQFSNSRSEMNVSTLELGDSALYLCASSSSGAGDSPLHFGNGTRLTVT.

This clonotype has ten or more counts. The chain carries TRBV28 and TRBJ1-1; D unclear. V was pared by 10 bases and J by 11 bases, with 20 bases between. The germline CDR1 and CDR2 sequences are MDHEN and SYDVKM. The CDR3 extends over 12 amino acids. This CDR3 reads CATTLRSGLAFF. As DNA, the CDR3 is TGTGCCACCACCCTCAGGTCGGGGTTGGCTTTCTTT.

This clonotype turned up a few times. This chain links TRBV27 with TRBJ1-1; 7 nucleotides match TRBD1. Germline loops: CDR1 MNHEY, CDR2 SMNVEV (reference sequence). The trim removed 6 bases at V and 0 bases at J, leaving 4 bases unmatched. The CDR3 spans 14 residues. The CDR3: CASRRQGMNTEAFF. For the CDR3, the DNA is TGTGCCAGCAGGCGACAGGGAATGAACACTGAAGCTTTCTTT.

The V call is TRBV12-3 or TRBV12-4, the J call TRBJ2-5, with D maybe TRBD2 (5 bases). The CDR3 contains 14 residues. Trimming took off 1 base at V and 5 bases at J, with 11 bases between the two ends. The CDR3 DNA reads TGTGCCAGCAGTTTAGGTGCACTAGACGAGACCCAGTACTTC. It yields the protein CASSLGALDETQYF.

This clonotype was counted at least ten times. The chain joins TRBV14 to TRBJ2-1; D is uncertain. CDR3 length: 13 amino acids. The V and J ends lost 1 base and 7 bases respectively, with 8 bases between them. The germline gives CDR1 SGHDN, CDR2 FVKESK. CDR3 amino acids: CASSQVIGNEQFF. The CDR3 nucleotides are TGTGCCAGCAGCCAAGTCATTGGGAATGAGCAGTTCTTC. Combining the CDR3 with reference TRBV14 and TRBJ2-1 gives the whole variable domain EAGVTQFPSHSVIEKGQTVTLRCDPISGHDNLYWYRRVMGKEIKFLLHFVKESKQDESGMPNNRFLAERTGGTYSTLKVQPAELEDSGVYFCASSQVIGNEQFFGPGTRLTVL.

This chain connects TRBV19 to TRBJ2-1; possibly TRBD2 for D (5 bases). The CDR3 loop spans 15 amino acids. V lost 6 bases to trimming and J lost 0 bases, with 12 bases between them. Germline V gives CDR1 LNHDA, CDR2 SQIVND (reference sequence). For the CDR3, the DNA is TGTGCCAGTAGACTGACGGGAATCTCCTACAATGAGCAGTTCTTC. Translating it yields CASRLTGISYNEQFF.

This clonotype was seen many times. V is TRBV29-1 and J is TRBJ1-1, with D tentatively TRBD1 (5 bases). This CDR3 spans 13 amino acids. With 4 bases removed from V and 3 bases from J, the gap between germline ends came to 12 bases. CDR1 is SQVTM and CDR2 is ANQGSEA in the germline V gene. The chain's CDR3 is CSVVDSIHTEAFF. DNA for the CDR3: TGCAGCGTTGTTGACAGCATACACACTGAAGCTTTCTTT.

This clonotype was seen ten or more times. Germline is not matched at one junction end, which may reflect a read error. V and J are TRBV3-1 and TRBJ2-3; D gene ambiguous. There are 13 residues in the CDR3. Germline V gives CDR1 LGHDT, CDR2 YNNKEL (reference sequence). CDR3 residues: CASSQKSIDTQYF. The DNA for the CDR3 is TGTGCCAGCAGCCAGAAGAGCATAGATACGCAGTATTTT.

V is TRBV4-3 and J is TRBJ2-3; tentative D call: TRBD2 (6 bases). Germline-derived CDR1 and CDR2 are LGHNA and YSLEER. The CDR3 contains 16 residues. V was cut by 1 base and J by 0 bases, with 11 bases left in between. CDR3 in amino acids: CASSQAGGPSTDTQYF. The CDR3 DNA follows: TGCGCCAGCAGCCAAGCCGGAGGGCCCAGCACAGATACGCAGTATTTT.

V usage is TRBV7-2 and J usage is TRBJ1-2; no firm D call. Germline CDR1 SGHTA, CDR2 FQGNSA. The CDR3 has 13 amino acids. Trimming cost V 1 base and J 5 bases, with 8 bases left between them. The DNA of the CDR3 is TGTGCCAGCAGCTTAGGATTTTTGTATGGCTACACCTTC. The encoded protein is CASSLGFLYGYTF.

The chain couples TRBV7-2 to TRBJ2-3; no firm D call. The CDR3 totals 13 residues. V lost 4 bases to trimming and J lost 0 bases, with 5 bases between them. Looked up from germline, CDR1 is SGHTA and CDR2 is FQGNSA. CDR3 sequence reads: CASSWRSTDTQYF. The DNA of the CDR3 is TGTGCCAGCAGCTGGCGGAGCACAGATACGCAGTATTTT. Full variable domain (rest looked up from reference TRBV7-2 and TRBJ2-3): GAGVSQSPSNKVTEKGKDVELRCDPISGHTALYWYRQSLGQGLEFLIYFQGNSAPDKSGLPSDRFSAERTGGSVSTLTIQRTQQEDSAVYLCASSWRSTDTQYFGPGTRLTVL.

The chain recombines TRBV10-3 with TRBJ2-7; 7 nucleotides match TRBD1. This CDR3 is 15 amino acids long. CDR1 is ENHRY and CDR2 is SYGVKD in the germline V gene. V was pared by 2 bases and J by 4 bases, with 8 bases of the junction left unmatched. This CDR3 is CAISEPDRLMYEQYF. CDR3 in DNA: TGTGCCATCAGTGAGCCGGACAGGTTAATGTACGAGCAGTACTTC.

This clonotype showed up just a few times. The chain links TRBV15 to TRBJ2-5; possible D gene TRBD2, 6 bases. V gave up 3 bases and J gave up 1 base, with 9 bases separating them. Germline V CDR1 and CDR2: LNHNV, YYDKDF (reference sequence). CDR3 length: 14 amino acids. The CDR3: CATSREGLQETQYF. CDR3 DNA sequence: TGTGCCACCAGCAGGGAGGGGCTCCAAGAGACCCAGTACTTC. Full variable domain (outside the CDR3, taken from reference TRBV15 and TRBJ2-5): DAMVIQNPRYQVTQFGKPVTLSCSQTLNHNVMYWYQQKSSQAPKLLFHYYDKDFNNEADTPDNFQSRRPNTSFCFLDIRSPGLGDTAMYLCATSREGLQETQYFGPGTRLLVL.

Only a few counts were recorded for this clonotype. J is TRBJ2-4 and V is TRBV20-1; 12 positions match TRBD2. The ends lost 6 bases at V and 13 bases at J; junction bases unmatched: 13. CDR3 length: 14 residues. The germline CDR1 and CDR2 sequences are DFQATT and SNEGSKA (reference sequence). The CDR3 reads CSALPPLAGGFQYF. The CDR3 region has the DNA TGCAGTGCCCTCCCCCCTCTAGCGGGGGGGTTCCAGTACTTC.

This clonotype was counted many times. The chain links TRBV7-9 to TRBJ2-5; a weak D match, TRBD2 (5 bases). V was cut by 6 bases and J by 2 bases, with 19 bases left in between. The V gene's germline CDR1 is SEHNR and CDR2 FQNEAQ (reference sequence). This CDR3 has 16 residues. CDR3 bases: TGTGCCAGCAGAAAACCTTTAAGCGGATCACAAGAGACCCAGTACTTC. This translates into CASRKPLSGSQETQYF.

This chain joins TRBV5-5 and TRBJ2-6; D is undetermined. Trimming took off 0 bases at V and 4 bases at J, with 5 bases between the two ends. The length of the CDR3 is 14 residues. Germline lookup yields CDR1 SGHKS and CDR2 YYEKEE (reference sequence). In DNA, the CDR3 is TGTGCCAGCAGCTTGGCCGGCGGGGCCAACGTCCTGACTTTC. Protein product: CASSLAGGANVLTF.

J is TRBJ2-1 and V is TRBV6-4; 8 bases are shared with TRBD2. Losses at the gene ends were 4 bases for V and 7 bases for J; bases not matched to a gene: 3. Germline-derived CDR1 and CDR2 are MRHNA and SNTAGT. The CDR3 extends over 13 amino acids. CDR3 bases: TGTGCCAGCAGTGTCCGGGAGGGTAATGAGCAGTTCTTC. This sequence encodes CASSVREGNEQFF.

This clonotype has only a few counts. V gene TRBV20-1 combines with J gene TRBJ2-7; D gene uncertain. The V end was cut by 1 base, the J end by 2 bases, with 3 bases between. Germline V gene sequence: CDR1 DFQATT, CDR2 SNEGSKA (reference sequence). The CDR3 length is 11 residues. For the CDR3, the DNA is TGCAGTGCTAGAGCCGCCTACGAGCAGTACTTC. This encodes CSARAAYEQYF.

This chain links TRBV7-6 with TRBJ2-5, with 13 nucleotides matching TRBD2. This CDR3 region has 17 residues. J lost 4 bases, V lost 4 bases, and 9 bases had no gene match. CDR1 is SGHVS, CDR2 FNYEAQ, per germline. The CDR3, as DNA: TGTGCCAGCAGCTCCCGAGGACTAGCGGGAGTACTAGAGACCCAGTACTTC. It yields the protein CASSSRGLAGVLETQYF.

This rearrangement joins TRBV6-1 to TRBJ2-4; D could derive from TRBD1 or TRBD2 (7 bases each). The CDR3 is 15 residues long. Germline assignment: CDR1 MNHNS and CDR2 SASEGT. The germline V and J ends were trimmed by 7 bases and 6 bases, with 19 bases remaining between them. CDR3 region: CASTQGGGHGNIQYF. CDR3 coding DNA: TGTGCCAGCACTCAGGGGGGGGGCCATGGAAACATTCAGTACTTC.

The chain employs TRBV6-5 and TRBJ2-7, with 12 bases fitting TRBD2. The germline gives CDR1 MNHEY, CDR2 SVGAGI. Trimming took 4 bases from V and 3 from J; bases not matched to a gene: 4. CDR3 length equals 15 residues. The CDR3 loop is CASSSRTSGVYEQYF. The CDR3 nucleotides read TGTGCCAGCAGTTCGCGGACTAGCGGGGTCTACGAGCAGTACTTC.

This clonotype has a count of ten or more. The J gene is TRBJ1-1, the V gene TRBV10-2; the D is unclear. Germline values: CDR1 WSHSY, CDR2 SAAADI. Trimming left V 3 bases short and J 0 bases short, with 5 bases between. The CDR3 totals 13 residues. CDR3 DNA: TGCGCCAGCAGTGAAACCTTGAACACTGAAGCTTTCTTT. Protein: CASSETLNTEAFF.

The rearrangement uses TRBV27 and TRBJ2-1; D might be TRBD1 or TRBD2, each matching 5 bases. This CDR3 is 15 amino acids long. Germline V gives CDR1 MNHEY, CDR2 SMNVEV (reference sequence). V was cut by 6 bases and J by 3 bases, with 15 bases left in between. The CDR3 sequence: CASRGTGSLYNEQFF. The CDR3 nucleotides are TGTGCCAGCAGGGGGACGGGATCTCTCTACAATGAGCAGTTCTTC.